Listed here are 15 T cell receptor beta chains from one sample, sequenced in a study of shared clonotypes between healthy human individuals. The assay was immunoSEQ multiplex PCR, and TCRdb's table has in-frame clones only and misses some. The sample holds roughly 2.5 million clones; approximately 92% are singletons and the top ten take about 0.13%. The specimen was naive CD4+ T cells sorted from blood. The sample's subset: CD45RA+ positively selected. These receptor sequences come from a man aged 18 to 30 in good health.

V gene TRBV11-2 combines with J gene TRBJ1-1, with D possibly TRBD1 on 6 matching bases. Germline loops: CDR1 SGHAT, CDR2 FQNNGV. V was shortened by 4 bases and J by 0 bases, with 9 bases between the two germline ends. The CDR3 length is 14 residues. For the CDR3, the DNA is TGTGCCAGCAGCTCGGGGGCCCTGAACACTGAAGCTTTCTTT. Amino acids: CASSSGALNTEAFF.

This CDR3 reads CASSSTGGLYTF. CDR3 nucleotide sequence: TGTGCCAGCAGCTCCACGGGGGGGCTCTACACCTTC. The chain carries TRBV28 and TRBJ1-2; D might be TRBD1 (6 bases). This CDR3 has 12 amino acids. CDR1 MDHEN and CDR2 SYDVKM come from the germline V gene. V was trimmed by 6 bases and J by 10 bases, leaving 15 bases between them.

V usage is TRBV9 and J usage is TRBJ2-7; D possibly corresponds to TRBD2 (5 bases). Germline V gene lookup returns CDR1 SGDLS and CDR2 YYNGEE. V was pared by 3 bases and J by 2 bases, with 15 bases between. CDR3 length equals 15 residues. CDR3 amino acids: CASSERTGPTYEQYF. CDR3 bases: TGTGCCAGCAGCGAGAGGACTGGACCGACCTACGAGCAGTACTTC.

The CDR3 DNA is TGTGCCAGCAGCTGGATCCAAGAGACCCAGTACTTC. Its protein product is CASSWIQETQYF. The chain has TRBV7-8 and TRBJ2-5; D ambiguous. Trimming cost V 4 bases and J 1 base, with 4 bases left between them. This CDR3 has 12 amino acids. Germline CDR1 reads SGHVS; CDR2 reads FQNEAQ.

About this clone itself: Other DNA variants within this sample encode the same CDR3. J is TRBJ2-7 and V is TRBV18, with a possible D match to TRBD2 (6 bases). The CDR3 loop spans 13 amino acids. Germline V gene data show CDR1 as KGHSH and CDR2 as LQKENI. V lost 6 bases, J lost 0 bases, and 9 bases lay in between. The CDR3 is CASSGRNSYEQYF. CDR3 DNA: TGTGCCAGCTCCGGGAGAAACTCCTACGAGCAGTACTTC.

The CDR3 here is CASSLDGKLAIIQETQYF. CDR3 coding DNA: TGTGCCAGCAGCTTGGACGGAAAACTAGCGATAATACAAGAGACCCAGTACTTC. The genes are TRBV5-5 and TRBJ2-5; 7 nucleotides match TRBD2. The CDR3 extends over 18 amino acids. Per germline, CDR1 SGHKS and CDR2 YYEKEE (reference sequence). Trimming removed 0 bases from V and 2 bases from J; junction bases left unmatched: 13.

In DNA form, the CDR3 reads TGTGCCAGCAGTTACTCGGGACTCCTACAAGAGACCCAGTACTTC. It yields the protein CASSYSGLLQETQYF. The V gene is TRBV6-5, the J gene TRBJ2-5; TRBD2 is a possible D gene (6 bases). The germline V gene has CDR1 MNHEY and CDR2 SVGAGI. The CDR3 runs 15 residues. V dropped 0 bases and J dropped 2 bases, with 10 bases sitting between them.

The J gene is TRBJ2-6, the V gene TRBV9, with D hard to call. This CDR3 has 13 residues. V gave up 5 bases and J gave up 0 bases, with 3 bases separating them. Germline V CDR1 and CDR2: SGDLS, YYNGEE. The CDR3 is CASRSSGANVLTF. The DNA for the CDR3 is TGTGCCAGCAGAAGCTCTGGGGCCAACGTCCTGACTTTC. The variable domain in full, with the rest retrieved from reference TRBV9 and TRBJ2-6, is DSGVTQTPKHLITATGQRVTLRCSPRSGDLSVYWYQQSLDQGLQFLIQYYNGEERAKGNILERFSAQQFPDLHSELNLSSLELGDSALYFCASRSSGANVLTFGAGSRLTVL.

DNA for the CDR3: TGTGCCAGTTTTCAGGGAAGGGACACTGAAGCTTTCTTT. Its protein product is CASFQGRDTEAFF. V usage is TRBV19 and J usage is TRBJ1-1; tentatively, D is TRBD1 (5 bases). Per the germline V gene, CDR1 is LNHDA and CDR2 is SQIVND (reference sequence). CDR3 length equals 13 residues. V dropped 8 bases and J dropped 3 bases, with 13 bases sitting between them.

Notes on this clone: At the DNA level, this CDR3 is encoded by other sequences in the same sample as well. This sequence joins TRBV7-2 and TRBJ2-5; 11 nucleotides line up with TRBD2. In germline, CDR1 is SGHTA, CDR2 FQGNSA. There are 14 residues in the CDR3. The V gene end was trimmed by 6 bases and the J gene end by 3 bases; junction bases not matched to a gene: 3. The chain's CDR3 is CASRLAGVKETQYF. CDR3 bases: TGTGCCAGCAGACTAGCGGGAGTGAAAGAGACCCAGTACTTC.

This chain connects TRBV2 to TRBJ2-5; no clear D. Trimming removed 6 bases at V and 1 base at J, with 18 bases between. Germline-derived CDR1 and CDR2 are SNHLY and FYNNEI. CDR3 size: 16 residues. The CDR3 bases are TGTGCCAGCAGGGGAAGGAGATACCCCGTCCAAGAGACCCAGTACTTC. Translated, it gives CASRGRRYPVQETQYF. Based on the CDR3 plus reference TRBV2 and TRBJ2-5, the full variable domain is EPEVTQTPSHQVTQMGQEVILRCVPISNHLYFYWYRQILGQKVEFLVSFYNNEISEKSEIFDDQFSVERPDGSNFTLKIRSTKLEDSAMYFCASRGRRYPVQETQYFGPGTRLLVL.

The chain combines TRBV10-3 with TRBJ1-2; D unclear. V was trimmed by 8 bases and J by 6 bases, leaving 19 bases between them. Germline-derived CDR1 and CDR2 are ENHRY and SYGVKD. This CDR3 comprises 14 residues. The CDR3 sequence: CAIQPGSHSDGYTF. The CDR3 region has the DNA TGTGCCATCCAACCGGGATCCCATTCCGATGGCTACACCTTC.

The chain uses TRBV19 and TRBJ2-1; D remains ambiguous. Trimming removed 4 bases from V and 5 bases from J, with 9 bases in between. In germline, CDR1 is LNHDA, CDR2 SQIVND (reference sequence). The CDR3 is 13 amino acids. This CDR3 reads CASSNRGDNEQFF. The CDR3 DNA follows: TGTGCCAGTAGTAATAGAGGTGACAATGAGCAGTTCTTC. Full variable domain (missing parts from reference TRBV19 and TRBJ2-1): DGGITQSPKYLFRKEGQNVTLSCEQNLNHDAMYWYRQDPGQGLRLIYYSQIVNDFQKGDIAEGYSVSREKKESFPLTVTSAQKNPTAFYLCASSNRGDNEQFFGPGTRLTVL.

The chain carries TRBV5-1 and TRBJ1-4; perhaps TRBD1 as D (5 bases). CDR3 length equals 13 residues. CDR1 and CDR2 (germline): SGHRS, YFSETQ. V gave up 3 bases and J gave up 4 bases, with 7 bases separating them. The CDR3 nucleotides read TGCGCCAGCAGCTGGGGGAATAATGAAAAACTGTTTTTT. Its translation is CASSWGNNEKLFF.

The chain links TRBV9 to TRBJ1-2; 9 positions match TRBD1. Trimming at V came to 0 bases and at J to 5 bases, leaving 8 bases not matched to a gene. Germline-derived CDR1 and CDR2 are SGDLS and YYNGEE. The CDR3 totals 16 residues. The CDR3 DNA follows: TGTGCCAGCAGCGTAGGGGCCACAGGGGGCTGGTATGGCTACACCTTC. This translates into CASSVGATGGWYGYTF.